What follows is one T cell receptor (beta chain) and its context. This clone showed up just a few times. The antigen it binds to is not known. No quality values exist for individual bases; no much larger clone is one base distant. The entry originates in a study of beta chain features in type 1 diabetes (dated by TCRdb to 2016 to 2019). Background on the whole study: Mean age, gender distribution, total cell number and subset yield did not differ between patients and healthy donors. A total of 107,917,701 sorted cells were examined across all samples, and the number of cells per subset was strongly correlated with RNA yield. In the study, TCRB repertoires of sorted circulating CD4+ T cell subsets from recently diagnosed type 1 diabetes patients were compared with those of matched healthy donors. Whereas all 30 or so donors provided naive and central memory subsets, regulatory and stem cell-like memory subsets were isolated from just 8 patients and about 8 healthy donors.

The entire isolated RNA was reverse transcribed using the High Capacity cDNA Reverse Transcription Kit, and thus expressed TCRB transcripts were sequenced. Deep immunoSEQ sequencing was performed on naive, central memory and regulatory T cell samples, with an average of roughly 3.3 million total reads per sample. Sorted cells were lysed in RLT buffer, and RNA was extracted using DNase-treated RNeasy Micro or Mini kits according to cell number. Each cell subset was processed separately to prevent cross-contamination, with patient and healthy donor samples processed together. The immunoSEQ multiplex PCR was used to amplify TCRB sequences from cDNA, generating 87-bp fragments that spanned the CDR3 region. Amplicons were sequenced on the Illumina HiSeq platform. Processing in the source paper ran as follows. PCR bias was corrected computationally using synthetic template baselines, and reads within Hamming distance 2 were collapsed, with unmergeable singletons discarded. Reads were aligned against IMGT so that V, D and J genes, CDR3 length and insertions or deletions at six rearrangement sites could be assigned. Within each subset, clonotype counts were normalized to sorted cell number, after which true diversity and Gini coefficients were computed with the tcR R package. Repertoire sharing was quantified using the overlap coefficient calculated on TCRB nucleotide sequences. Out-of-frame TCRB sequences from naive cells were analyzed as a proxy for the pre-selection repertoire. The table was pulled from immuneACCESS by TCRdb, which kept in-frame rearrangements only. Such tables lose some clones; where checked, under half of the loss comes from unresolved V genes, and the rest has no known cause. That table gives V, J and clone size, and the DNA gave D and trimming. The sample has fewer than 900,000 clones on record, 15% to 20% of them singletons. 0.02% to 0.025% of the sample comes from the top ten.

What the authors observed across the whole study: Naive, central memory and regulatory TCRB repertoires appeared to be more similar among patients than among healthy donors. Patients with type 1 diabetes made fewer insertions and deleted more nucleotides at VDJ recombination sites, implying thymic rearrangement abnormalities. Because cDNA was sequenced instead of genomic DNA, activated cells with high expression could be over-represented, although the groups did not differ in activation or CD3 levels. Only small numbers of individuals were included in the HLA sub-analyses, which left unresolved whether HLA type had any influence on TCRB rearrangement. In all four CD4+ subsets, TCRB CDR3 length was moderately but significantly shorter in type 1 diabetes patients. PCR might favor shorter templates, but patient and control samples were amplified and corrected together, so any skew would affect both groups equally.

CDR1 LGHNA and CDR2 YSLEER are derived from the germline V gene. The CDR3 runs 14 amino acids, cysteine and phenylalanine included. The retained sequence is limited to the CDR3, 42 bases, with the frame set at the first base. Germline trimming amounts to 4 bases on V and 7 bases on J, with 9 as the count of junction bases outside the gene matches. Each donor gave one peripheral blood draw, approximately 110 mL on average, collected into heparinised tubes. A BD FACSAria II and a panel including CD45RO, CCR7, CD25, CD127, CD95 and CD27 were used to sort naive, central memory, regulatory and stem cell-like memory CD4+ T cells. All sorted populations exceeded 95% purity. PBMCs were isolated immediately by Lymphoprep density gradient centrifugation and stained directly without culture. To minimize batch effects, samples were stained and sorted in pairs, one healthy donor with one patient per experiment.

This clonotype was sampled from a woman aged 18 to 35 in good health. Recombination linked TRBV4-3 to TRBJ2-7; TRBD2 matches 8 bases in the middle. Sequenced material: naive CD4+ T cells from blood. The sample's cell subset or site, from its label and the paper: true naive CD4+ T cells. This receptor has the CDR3 CASSRNGRAGEQYF. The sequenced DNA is TGCGCCAGCAGCCGAAACGGGAGGGCCGGTGAGCAGTACTTC.